This TCR beta chain was sequenced for a study of breast tumors, draining lymph nodes, adjacent tissues (dated by TCRdb to the mid-2010s). For context, the study as a whole: TCR beta repertoires were compared across tumor, adjacent nontumor tissue and axillary lymph nodes obtained from breast cancer patients. The study aimed to assess the relationships and possible T-cell exchange between tumor, surrounding tissue and draining lymph node repertoires in human breast cancer.

For sequencing, an Illumina HiSeq 2000 was employed. Multiplex PCR amplification was used to build the TCR beta chain libraries. High-throughput sequencing was used to analyze the amplified TCR beta chain products. TCRdb reworked the public reads: Q25 trimming with fastp, MiXCR clone assembly, productive beta chains retained. When rows share a CDR3 protein, they turn into one entry using the most common DNA and genes. Across this sample there are about 200,000 distinct CDR3 sequences, with around 29% seen only once. Approximately 4.5% of the sample is held by the ten biggest clonotypes. Results and caveats for the whole study, not just this receptor: The conclusion that tumor T cells originate in lymph nodes was framed as consistent with a hypothesis rather than directly demonstrated. The data were considered consistent with most tumor T cells being derived from the lymph node and subsequently expanding within tumor tissue. Tumors showed preferential V and J gene usage, and their T-cell repertoire diversity fell below that of lymph nodes yet above that of nontumor tissue. Tumor and nontumor tissue repertoires were significantly more similar in luminal-like than in basal-like breast cancer.

V loses 5 bases, J loses 5 bases, and the germline ends lie 19 bases apart. CDR3 length: 15 amino acids, cysteine to phenylalanine. The read is trimmed to its CDR3 DNA, 45 bases read in frame from base 1. Via the germline V gene, CDR1 is MNHEY and CDR2 SVGAGI. In its sample, this clonotype was seen many times. This clone's antigen is unknown. No much larger clone is present one base from it, and per-base qualities are unavailable. Lymph node samples were obtained from the axillary draining lymph nodes of breast cancer patients. The origin of this receptor is a female donor with breast cancer. Some clones in this sample may be carry-over from other donors' samples. The source material was axillary lymph node tissue. Rearrangement joined TRBV6-5 to TRBJ2-7; no confident D gene assignment can be made. The DNA sequence is given as TGTGCCAGCAGTGAGCGCGCGTGGCGATTAGACGAGCAGTACTTC. Its translation is CASSERAWRLDEQYF.